Each of the 32 T cell receptor beta chains below was sequenced from the same sample in a study of CD8+CD57+ T cells in acquired aplastic anemia. Genomic DNA acted as the template from which TCR beta VDJ combination and CDR3 sequence profiling were carried out. From the reads, TCRdb called clonotypes with MiXCR, one entry per CDR3 protein. Of around 430,000 distinct CDR3 sequences detected, around 33% appear once; the ten largest clones hold 0.7% to 1%. Only patients with CD8+CD57+ cell expansion on flow cytometry were chosen for sequencing. Specimen: sorted CD4+, CD8+, or CD8+CD57+ T cells (not recorded which) from PBMCs. These receptors were taken from a human donor with aplastic anemia.

This clonotype was detected ten times or more. V gene TRBV2 combines with J gene TRBJ1-3; no clear D. CDR1 is SNHLY, CDR2 FYNNEI, per germline. The CDR3 has 13 amino acids. Deletions cut 7 bases from V and 2 bases from J, with 9 bases between. The CDR3 sequence: CASKGVAGNTIYF. Written as DNA, the CDR3 is TGTGCCAGCAAGGGCGTGGCTGGAAACACCATATATTTT.

The chain recombines TRBV12-3 or TRBV12-4 with TRBJ1-1; D remains unclear. The CDR3 runs 13 residues. Trimming removed 3 bases from V and 2 bases from J, with 7 bases in between. The CDR3 loop is CASSFFLNTEAFF. The DNA for the CDR3 is TGTGCCAGCAGTTTTTTTCTTAACACTGAAGCTTTCTTT.

Worth noting for this clonotype: A single base separates this from a much larger clone, so it may be a read error. This sequence joins TRBV24-1 and TRBJ2-1; 9 bases line up with TRBD2. The germline CDR1 and CDR2 sequences are KGHDR and SFDVKD. CDR3 length equals 16 residues. V trimming: 4 bases; J trimming: 6 bases; junction bases outside the gene matches: 9. The CDR3 protein is CATSDPRLAEANEQFF. CDR3 nucleotides: TGTGCCACCAGTGACCCCAGACTAGCGGAGGCCAATGAGCAGTTCTTC.

This chain uses TRBV19 with TRBJ2-6; D might be TRBD2 (6 bases). The V gene's germline CDR1 is LNHDA and CDR2 SQIVND (reference sequence). The CDR3 length is 16 residues. V dropped 5 bases and J dropped 2 bases, with 13 bases sitting between them. The CDR3 sequence: CASSFIGGPGANVLTF. The DNA of the CDR3 is TGTGCCAGTAGTTTTATAGGAGGGCCTGGGGCCAACGTCCTGACTTTC.

The CDR3 protein is CSARDLRESLSYEQYF. Written as DNA, the CDR3 is TGCAGTGCTAGAGATTTACGGGAGTCGCTCAGTTACGAGCAGTACTTC. The genes are TRBV20-1 and TRBJ2-7; tentatively, D is TRBD2 (6 bases). The germline CDR1 and CDR2 sequences are DFQATT and SNEGSKA (reference sequence). The ends were cut back, 0 bases at V and 4 bases at J, with 19 bases in the middle. This CDR3 contains 16 residues.

About this clonotype itself: It may be a read error: a sequence one base away is much more abundant. The CDR3 sequence: CASSQRRGTEPTEQCF. CDR3 DNA sequence: TGTGCCAGCAGCCAGCGACGGGGGACAGAGCCCACCGAGCAGTGCTTC. The chain has TRBV2 and TRBJ2-7; D may be TRBD1 (7 bases). Germline V lookup: CDR1 SNHLY, CDR2 FYNNEI. This CDR3 region has 16 residues.

The chain couples TRBV10-3 to TRBJ1-2, with a tentative D call TRBD1 (6 bases). Trimming removed 2 bases at V and 1 base at J, with 11 bases between. Germline values: CDR1 ENHRY, CDR2 SYGVKD. The CDR3 covers 15 residues. This chain's CDR3 is CAISEGDMINYGYTF. The DNA of the CDR3 is TGTGCCATCAGTGAGGGGGACATGATTAACTATGGCTACACCTTC.

The chain employs TRBV19 and TRBJ2-2; 7 nucleotides match TRBD1. Germline lookup yields CDR1 LNHDA and CDR2 SQIVND (reference sequence). After removal of 3 bases from V and 6 bases from J, the junction contained 4 bases not matched to a gene. The CDR3 runs 14 residues. The CDR3 is CASSIPGGPGELFF. The DNA of the CDR3 is TGTGCCAGTAGTATCCCAGGGGGTCCCGGGGAGCTGTTTTTT.

This clonotype was counted a few times. The J gene is TRBJ1-6, the V gene TRBV4-2; 7 nucleotides agree with TRBD1. V lost 3 bases, J lost 5 bases, and 10 bases stayed unmatched. The V gene's germline CDR1 is LGHNA and CDR2 YNFKEQ. CDR3 length: 17 amino acids. As DNA, the CDR3 is TGTGCCAGCAGCCAGGAGGGACAGATACGTAATAATTCACCCCTCCACTTT. Translated, it gives CASSQEGQIRNNSPLHF.

The table lists this clonotype with a few counts. V usage is TRBV20-1 and J usage is TRBJ2-7, with D possibly matching TRBD2 (6 bases). The germline V and J ends were trimmed by 3 bases and 4 bases, with 19 bases remaining between them. This CDR3 has 15 amino acids. Germline V lookup: CDR1 DFQATT, CDR2 SNEGSKA (reference sequence). The CDR3 region is CSASAGTGVAYEQYF. The CDR3 DNA reads TGCAGTGCTAGCGCCGGGACGGGGGTTGCATACGAGCAGTACTTC.

This clonotype was seen many times. The CDR3 nucleotides are TGCAGCGTTGATAGTACTAGCGGGGGGATCTACGAGCAGTACTTC. Amino acid sequence: CSVDSTSGGIYEQYF. The chain has TRBV29-1 and TRBJ2-7; 12 bases align to TRBD2. Germline V CDR1 and CDR2: SQVTM, ANQGSEA. This CDR3 region has 15 residues. Trimming took 3 bases from V and 3 from J; bases not matched to a gene: 6.

There are many counts of this clonotype. This chain connects TRBV15 to TRBJ1-4; no definite D call. This CDR3 contains 13 residues. Germline CDR1 and CDR2: LNHNV and YYDKDF (reference sequence). Between the trimmed V and J ends, which lost 3 bases and 5 bases, there was a span of 7 bases. CDR3 sequence: CATSRDGNEKLFF. Here the CDR3 DNA reads TGTGCCACCAGCAGGGACGGCAATGAAAAACTGTTTTTT.

This clonotype occurred a few times. The genes are TRBV30 and TRBJ1-6; 9 nucleotides line up with TRBD1. Germline V gene data show CDR1 as GTSNPN and CDR2 as SVGIG (reference sequence). J was trimmed by 7 bases and V by 5 bases; bases with no gene match: 3. CDR3 size: 13 residues. The CDR3 region has the DNA TGTGCCTGGCTAGGACAGGGGAATTCACCCCTCCACTTT. Amino acids: CAWLGQGNSPLHF.

This clonotype was seen repeatedly, ten times or more. The chain joins TRBV19 to TRBJ1-2; D unclear. Looked up from germline, CDR1 is LNHDA and CDR2 is SQIVND (reference sequence). The CDR3 contains 15 residues. The germline V and J ends were trimmed by 3 bases and 4 bases, with 15 bases remaining between them. The CDR3 protein is CASSMPVGISYGYTF. The DNA for the CDR3 is TGTGCCAGTAGTATGCCGGTTGGCATCTCCTATGGCTACACCTTC.

The chain is built from TRBV6-1 and TRBJ1-2; D not resolved. Trimming left V 7 bases short and J 4 bases short, with 10 bases between. The CDR3 has 12 residues. Per the germline V gene, CDR1 is MNHNS and CDR2 is SASEGT. Here the CDR3 reads CASIVASYGYTF. The CDR3 bases are TGTGCCAGCATCGTGGCCTCCTATGGCTACACCTTC.

The chain has TRBV7-6 and TRBJ2-7; 9 bases map to TRBD1. The V segment lost 5 bases and the J segment 2 bases; nucleotides outside the gene matches: 4. Germline V lookup: CDR1 SGHVS, CDR2 FNYEAQ. This CDR3 region has 14 residues. The CDR3 reads CASSLRTGAYEQYF. The CDR3 coding sequence is TGTGCCAGCAGCCTCCGGACAGGGGCCTACGAGCAGTACTTC.

This clonotype was seen at least ten times. The V and J genes are TRBV2 and TRBJ2-5; tentative D call: TRBD2 (5 bases). Trimming cost V 8 bases and J 1 base, with 11 bases left between them. This CDR3 has 13 amino acids. Germline V gene sequence: CDR1 SNHLY, CDR2 FYNNEI. The CDR3 here is CASSLAAQETQYF. CDR3 DNA: TGTGCCAGCTCGCTAGCAGCCCAAGAGACCCAGTACTTC. The variable domain in full, with the rest retrieved from reference TRBV2 and TRBJ2-5, is EPEVTQTPSHQVTQMGQEVILRCVPISNHLYFYWYRQILGQKVEFLVSFYNNEISEKSEIFDDQFSVERPDGSNFTLKIRSTKLEDSAMYFCASSLAAQETQYFGPGTRLLVL.

This clonotype showed up just a few times. J is TRBJ2-6 and V is TRBV20-1; the match to TRBD1 covers 8 bases. CDR1 and CDR2 from the germline V gene are DFQATT and SNEGSKA (reference sequence). The CDR3 runs 16 residues. After removal of 3 bases from V and 1 base from J, the junction contained 5 bases not matched to a gene. CDR3 loop: CSASAGGLSGANVLTF. CDR3 coding DNA: TGCAGTGCTAGCGCAGGGGGCTTATCTGGGGCCAACGTCCTGACTTTC.

The count of this clonotype is one. The gene calls are TRBV3-1 and TRBJ1-6; possible D gene TRBD1, 5 bases. Germline assignment: CDR1 LGHDT and CDR2 YNNKEL (reference sequence). This CDR3 region has 16 residues. Trimming left V 6 bases short and J 4 bases short, with 16 bases between. CDR3 sequence reads: CASSNDRGLYNSPLHF. In DNA form, the CDR3 reads TGTGCCAGCAGTAATGACAGAGGTTTATATAATTCACCCCTCCACTTT.

This clonotype was counted only a few times. The chain carries TRBV30 and TRBJ2-1; 8 bases match TRBD2. The J segment lost 6 bases and the V segment lost 4 bases, leaving 14 bases of the junction unmatched. CDR1 GTSNPN and CDR2 SVGIG come from the germline V gene (reference sequence). The CDR3 loop spans 16 amino acids. The CDR3 coding sequence is TGTGCCTGGAAACAAATACCGGGACTAGTGTCCAATGAGCAGTTCTTC. This codes for CAWKQIPGLVSNEQFF.

This clonotype has ten or more counts. The V and J genes are TRBV7-3 and TRBJ1-6; the D is unclear. The CDR3 totals 16 residues. V was clipped by 0 bases and J by 10 bases, with 16 bases between them. Germline V gene data show CDR1 as SGHTA and CDR2 as FQGTGA. CDR3 residues: CASSLTPGALGSPLHF. The CDR3 DNA is TGTGCCAGCAGCTTAACCCCCGGAGCCCTAGGATCACCCCTCCACTTT. Drawing the rest from reference TRBV7-3 and TRBJ1-6, the complete variable domain is GAGVSQTPSNKVTEKGKYVELRCDPISGHTALYWYRQSLGQGPEFLIYFQGTGAADDSGLPNDRFFAVRPEGSVSTLKIQRTERGDSAVYLCASSLTPGALGSPLHFGNGTRLTVT.

This clonotype appeared a few times. The chain uses TRBV6-2 or TRBV6-3 and TRBJ2-7, with a weak D call TRBD1 (5 bases). The CDR3 length is 14 residues. Between the trimmed V and J ends, which lost 5 bases and 1 base, there was a span of 12 bases. CDR1 and CDR2 (germline): MNHEY, SVGEGT. The CDR3 nucleotides read TGTGCCAGCAGTAAGCCAACAGGTTCCTACGAGCAGTACTTC. Translated: CASSKPTGSYEQYF.

This clonotype was picked up many times. The rearrangement joins TRBV14 to TRBJ2-7; D unclear. V lost 1 base to trimming and J lost 6 bases, with 10 bases between them. The V gene's germline CDR1 is SGHDN and CDR2 FVKESK. The CDR3 contains 13 residues. The DNA for the CDR3 is TGTGCCAGCAGCCAAGTAGGCCTTGGCGAGCAGTACTTC. Translation gives CASSQVGLGEQYF.

V is TRBV15 and J is TRBJ1-1; D remains ambiguous. The CDR3 has 19 amino acids. Trimming removed 0 bases at V and 1 base at J, with 21 bases between. Germline lookup yields CDR1 LNHNV and CDR2 YYDKDF (reference sequence). In DNA form, the CDR3 reads TGTGCCACCAGCAGAGATAGATTGAAAGAGAGAGGTCGGAACACTGAAGCTTTCTTT. It is translated as CATSRDRLKERGRNTEAFF.

This clonotype occurred a few times. The J gene is TRBJ2-1, the V gene TRBV19, with D possibly TRBD1 on 6 matching bases. The CDR3 consists of 15 residues. The V and J ends lost 9 bases and 0 bases respectively, with 15 bases between them. From germline, CDR1 is LNHDA and CDR2 SQIVND (reference sequence). CDR3 coding DNA: TGTGCCAGCGCGACAGGACTTAGCTCCTACAATGAGCAGTTCTTC. Translated, it gives CASATGLSSYNEQFF.

This chain uses TRBV10-3 with TRBJ1-1; 10 nucleotides align to TRBD1. The CDR3 extends over 14 amino acids. J gave up 6 bases and V 2 bases, and 3 bases lay outside the gene matches. The germline gives CDR1 ENHRY, CDR2 SYGVKD. CDR3 DNA: TGTGCCATCAGTGAGGCCGGGACAGGGGCTGAAGCTTTCTTT. This translates into CAISEAGTGAEAFF.

The sample holds a few counts of this clonotype. V is TRBV6-1 and J is TRBJ1-6, with D perhaps TRBD1 (5 bases). The germline gives CDR1 MNHNS, CDR2 SASEGT. V lost 8 bases and J lost 8, with 7 bases in between. The CDR3 runs to 11 residues. The CDR3 sequence: CASGDDSPLHF. DNA of the CDR3: TGTGCCAGCGGGGACGATTCACCCCTCCACTTT.

This clonotype was seen ten or more times. In DNA, the CDR3 is TGTGCCAGCCGGAACAAAGAGACCCAGTACTTC. Translation: CASRNKETQYF. The V call is TRBV4-2, the J call TRBJ2-5; D gene unclear. The V and J ends lost 8 bases and 3 bases respectively, with 7 bases between them. CDR1 and CDR2 (germline): LGHNA, YNFKEQ. The CDR3 loop spans 11 amino acids.

As concerns this clonotype: This could be a read error, since a much larger clone is one nucleotide away. Since the CDR3 does not end with the conserved phenylalanine or tryptophan, this likely comes from a read error. This chain links TRBV11-1 with TRBJ2-7; 8 nucleotides line up with TRBD1. The CDR3 is made up of 17 amino acids. CDR1 is SGHAT, CDR2 FQDESV, per germline (reference sequence). J lost 5 bases, V lost 0 bases, and 12 bases had no gene match. CDR3 bases: TGTGCCAGCAGCTTAGCGTTAGGGAGGCAGGGGGCTGACGAGCAGTACCTC. It translates to CASSLALGRQGADEQYL.

This clonotype has just a few counts. The chain joins TRBV2 to TRBJ1-5; D is perhaps TRBD1 (5 bases). The CDR3 is made up of 14 amino acids. Germline V gives CDR1 SNHLY, CDR2 FYNNEI. V was clipped by 5 bases and J by 6 bases, with 14 bases between them. The CDR3 protein is CASSSPQDGQPQHF. The CDR3 region has the DNA TGTGCCAGCAGTTCTCCACAGGACGGTCAGCCCCAGCATTTT.

To note about this clonotype: This may come from a read error, since a much larger clone is one base off. This chain links TRBV11-2 with TRBJ1-5; no clear D. Germline assignment: CDR1 SGHAT and CDR2 FQNNGV. This CDR3 is built from 18 residues. The CDR3 region has the DNA TGTACCAGCAGCTTAGATAGTTCAGACGCACGGGGCAATCAGCCCCAGCATTTT. This codes for CTSSLDSSDARGNQPQHF.

The rearrangement joins TRBV2 to TRBJ1-6, with D unresolved. Trimming took off 8 bases at V and 7 bases at J, with 9 bases between the two ends. Per the germline V gene, CDR1 is SNHLY and CDR2 is FYNNEI. CDR3 length: 12 amino acids. The CDR3 sequence: CASVPSNSPLHF. The CDR3 DNA sequence: TGTGCCAGCGTGCCTAGCAATTCACCCCTCCACTTT.